These T cell receptor beta chains were read from a single sample in a study of blood T cell repertoires in COVID-19. Assay: immunoSEQ multiplex PCR; the TCRdb copy retains only in-frame clones and omits some. The sample includes about 220,000 clones, 80% to 90% of them seen just once. Sequencing input: peripheral blood. All receptors derive from a man aged 50-60 years with active or convalescent COVID-19. CDR3s include the opening cysteine and the closing phenylalanine or tryptophan. D genes are given only for firm matches.

CDR3 DNA	CDR3 protein	V gene	D gene	J gene
TGTGCCAGCTCACCCACACCTACCGGGACAGTTTACGAGCAGTACTTC	CASSPTPTGTVYEQYF	TRBV18	TRBD1	TRBJ2-7
TGTGCCAGCAGTTCACGGGGCAGGGGCCCTCTGGGGACCTTC	CASSSRGRGPLGTF	TRBV28	NA	TRBJ1-2
TGTGCCAGCAGCCAAGGGGTGAACACTGAAGCTTTCTTT	CASSQGVNTEAFF	TRBV7-9	NA	TRBJ1-1
TGTGCCAGCAGCCCCGGACAGGGTACCTTGGACAATGAGCAGTTCTTC	CASSPGQGTLDNEQFF	TRBV7-9	TRBD1	TRBJ2-1
TGTGCCAGCAGTTTCAGGGGCTACGAGCAGTACTTC	CASSFRGYEQYF	TRBV28	NA	TRBJ2-7
TGTGCCATCAGTGCCTGGGGGGCGGGAGGTAAAATTGGGACCCAGTACTTC	CAISAWGAGGKIGTQYF	TRBV10-3	TRBD2	TRBJ2-5
TGTGCCAGCAGTGACCCGGGGGTCGGAGGAGCCACCGGGGAGCTGTTTTTT	CASSDPGVGGATGELFF	TRBV6-4	NA	TRBJ2-2
TGTGCCAGCAGCTTCGGGCCCCCGACAGGGGATAGGGAAGCTTTCTTT	CASSFGPPTGDREAFF	TRBV5-4	TRBD1	TRBJ1-1
TGCGCCAGCAGTCAGCAGGGGCCTACGAACACCGGGGAGCTGTTTTTT	CASSQQGPTNTGELFF	TRBV23-1	NA	TRBJ2-2
TGTGCCAGCAGCAGAGGGACAGGACTGAACACTGAAGCTTTCTTT	CASSRGTGLNTEAFF	TRBV7-3	TRBD1	TRBJ1-1
TGTGCCAGCAGGGGCACAGGCAGTGGTGGTGAAAAACTGTTTTTT	CASRGTGSGGEKLFF	TRBV6-5	NA	TRBJ1-4
TGTGCCAGCAGCTTATATACAGGGTTTCTCCCTGGGGCCAACGTCCTGACTTTC	CASSLYTGFLPGANVLTF	TRBV7-9	NA	TRBJ2-6
TGTGCCAGCAGCTTCCGGTACAGCTCCTACAATGAGCAGTTCTTC	CASSFRYSSYNEQFF	TRBV11-2	NA	TRBJ2-1
TGTGCCAGCTCACGCGACAGGGGGAATGAAAAACTGTTTTTT	CASSRDRGNEKLFF	TRBV18	TRBD1	TRBJ1-4
TGTGCCAGCAGTGGGCAGAACTATGGCTACACCTTC	CASSGQNYGYTF	TRBV2	NA	TRBJ1-2
TGTGCCAGCAGCTTATCCAGCGGGAGCTACAATGAGCAGTTCTTC	CASSLSSGSYNEQFF	TRBV11-2	TRBD2	TRBJ2-1
TGTGCCAGCAGGGGACTAGCGGGAGGGGTCGGGGAGCTGTTTTTT	CASRGLAGGVGELFF	TRBV2	TRBD2	TRBJ2-2